A selection of T cell receptor beta chains follows, all from one sample in a study of CD8 T cells in ankylosing spondylitis. A single record per CDR3 protein comes from TCRdb applying MiXCR to the 5' RACE reads. This table holds 230,000 or so distinct CDR3 sequences, 18% found once. Sequenced: blood, either unsorted or a sorted T cell fraction (not recorded which). All receptors derive from a male donor with ankylosing spondylitis or in good health (not recorded which). Each CDR3 is given with its conserved first and last residue. A D gene is named only where the DNA matches it firmly. Some rows have no size entry. The others give once, few or many, or a class for an expanded clone.

size,D,V,J,CDR3,DNA
.,TRBD2,TRBV7-7,TRBJ2-5,CASSFGREGQETQYF,TGTGCTAGCAGCTTCGGTCGGGAGGGCCAAGAGACCCAGTACTTC
few,.,TRBV29-1,TRBJ2-7,CSVEEGQVSYEQYF,TGCAGCGTTGAAGAGGGTCAGGTTTCCTACGAGCAGTACTTC
many,TRBD2,TRBV7-9,TRBJ2-2,CASSLLQAGEYTGELFF,TGTGCCAGCAGCTTACTGCAAGCGGGAGAGTACACCGGGGAGCTGTTTTTT
few,.,TRBV4-1,TRBJ2-5,CASSQVQGRETQYF,TGCGCCAGCAGCCAAGTTCAGGGACGGGAGACCCAGTACTTC
.,TRBD1,TRBV12-3/TRBV12-4,TRBJ1-4,CASSPGDRESDEKLFF,TGTGCCAGCAGTCCCGGGGACAGGGAGTCAGATGAAAAACTGTTTTTT
.,.,TRBV3-1,TRBJ2-7,CASSQALGTFEYYEQYF,TGTGCCAGCAGCCAAGCTTTGGGGACCTTCGAGTACTACGAGCAGTACTTC
few,TRBD2,TRBV4-1,TRBJ2-1,CASSPEEREMGNNEQFF,TGCGCCAGCAGCCCTGAGGAGCGGGAGATGGGGAACAATGAGCAGTTCTTC
few,.,TRBV4-1,TRBJ2-5,CASSQKTGRTQETQYF,TGCGCCAGCAGCCAAAAGACGGGGCGGACTCAAGAGACCCAGTACTTC
few,TRBD2,TRBV29-1,TRBJ2-3,CSVLVAGREDTQYF,TGCAGCGTGTTGGTAGCCGGGAGGGAGGATACGCAGTATTTT
.,TRBD2,TRBV29-1,TRBJ2-1,CGVLAGGRSYNEQFF,TGCGGCGTACTAGCGGGAGGGAGGTCCTACAATGAGCAGTTCTTC
few,.,TRBV7-8,TRBJ2-7,CASRRLELDEQYF,TGTGCCAGCAGAAGACTAGAACTTGACGAGCAGTACTTC
.,TRBD1,TRBV14,TRBJ1-1,CASSRYRGSPEAFF,TGTGCCAGCAGCCGGTACAGGGGGAGCCCTGAAGCTTTCTTT
few,.,TRBV12-3/TRBV12-4,TRBJ1-2,CASSFSGSRVTF,TGTGCCAGCAGTTTCAGTGGATCTAGGGTCACCTTC
many,.,TRBV20-1,TRBJ2-7,CSARDDRGSYEQYF,TGCAGTGCTAGAGATGACCGCGGCTCCTACGAGCAGTACTTC
few,TRBD1,TRBV27,TRBJ2-7,CASSLSSGGSNEQYF,TGTGCCAGCAGTTTATCGTCAGGGGGCTCCAACGAGCAGTACTTC
.,.,TRBV7-8,TRBJ1-1,CASSPDGTEAFF,TGTGCCAGCAGCCCCGACGGCACTGAAGCTTTCTTT
many,.,TRBV25-1,TRBJ1-3,CASSDQGPGNTIYF,TGTGCCAGCAGTGACCAGGGGCCAGGAAACACCATATATTTT
.,TRBD1,TRBV6-1,TRBJ2-2,CASSAWTGGFTGELFF,TGTGCCAGCAGTGCGTGGACAGGGGGCTTCACCGGGGAGCTGTTTTTT
few,.,TRBV21-1,TRBJ2-4,CASGDLRPGNSIQYF,TGTGCCAGCGGGGACCTTAGACCTGGGAACAGCATTCAGTACTTC
once,.,TRBV27,TRBJ1-1,CASAHKGWAEAFF,TGTGCCAGCGCACACAAGGGCTGGGCTGAAGCTTTCTTT